A selection of T cell receptor beta chains follows, all from one sample in a study of T cells expressing NK-cell markers. Reprocessing the 5' RACE reads, TCRdb reports a single entry for every CDR3 protein and omits DNA. The table for this sample gives a few hundred thousand distinct CDR3 sequences. Sequenced sample: blood T cells: a sorted CD56 or NKG2C T cell subset, CD4+ or CD8+ T cells, or bulk PBMC T cells (not recorded which). Receptors originate from a man aged 18-75 years in good health. Each CDR3 is given with its conserved first and last residue. The order of the fields is CDR3 protein, V gene, J gene, CDR3 length.

cdr3_aa: CASSRWGLAGILASSYNEQFF; v_call: TRBV3-1; j_call: TRBJ2-1; cdr3_length: 21
cdr3_aa: CASFGLKTLRLAFF; v_call: TRBV6-1; j_call: TRBJ1-1; cdr3_length: 14
cdr3_aa: CASSFRGAGKNIQYF; v_call: TRBV27; j_call: TRBJ2-4; cdr3_length: 15
cdr3_aa: CSARDRLHYNSPLHF; v_call: TRBV20-1; j_call: TRBJ1-6; cdr3_length: 15
cdr3_aa: CASSLVRDWTSYEQYF; v_call: TRBV7-2; j_call: TRBJ2-7; cdr3_length: 16
cdr3_aa: CASSSGGSGGYNEQFF; v_call: TRBV12-3/TRBV12-4; j_call: TRBJ2-1; cdr3_length: 16
cdr3_aa: CASRGTPMNTEAFF; v_call: TRBV6-1; j_call: TRBJ1-1; cdr3_length: 14
cdr3_aa: CASSYIVGEAKAKNIQYF; v_call: TRBV11-1; j_call: TRBJ2-4; cdr3_length: 18
cdr3_aa: CSATSPGGFGTDTQYF; v_call: TRBV20-1; j_call: TRBJ2-3; cdr3_length: 16
cdr3_aa: CSARDRGYNEQFF; v_call: TRBV20-1; j_call: TRBJ2-1; cdr3_length: 13
cdr3_aa: CSARDLDGDRNEQYF; v_call: TRBV20-1; j_call: TRBJ2-7; cdr3_length: 15
cdr3_aa: CATSRESLSSGANVLTF; v_call: TRBV15; j_call: TRBJ2-6; cdr3_length: 17
cdr3_aa: CASSLSAGLPEQYF; v_call: TRBV5-6; j_call: TRBJ2-7; cdr3_length: 14
cdr3_aa: CASSRDRSMGYTF; v_call: TRBV12-3/TRBV12-4; j_call: TRBJ1-2; cdr3_length: 13
cdr3_aa: CSAPTSGGASYNEQFF; v_call: TRBV20-1; j_call: TRBJ2-1; cdr3_length: 16
cdr3_aa: CASSSYGTGVGSLHF; v_call: TRBV12-3/TRBV12-4; j_call: TRBJ1-6; cdr3_length: 15
cdr3_aa: CASGLDYQPQHF; v_call: TRBV12-5; j_call: TRBJ1-5; cdr3_length: 12
cdr3_aa: CASSFPQGSYSYEQYF; v_call: TRBV7-2; j_call: TRBJ2-7; cdr3_length: 16
cdr3_aa: CATSRDGGVGPKNIQYF; v_call: TRBV15; j_call: TRBJ2-4; cdr3_length: 17
cdr3_aa: CASSHPTVGETQYF; v_call: TRBV5-5; j_call: TRBJ2-5; cdr3_length: 14
cdr3_aa: CASSVPGQEASGANVLTF; v_call: TRBV2; j_call: TRBJ2-6; cdr3_length: 18
cdr3_aa: CASTNRVSEQYF; v_call: TRBV12-3/TRBV12-4; j_call: TRBJ2-7; cdr3_length: 12
cdr3_aa: CASSPLDSGGYEQYF; v_call: TRBV27; j_call: TRBJ2-7; cdr3_length: 15
cdr3_aa: CASSSGDGSPLHF; v_call: TRBV6-6; j_call: TRBJ1-6; cdr3_length: 13
cdr3_aa: CASTFADRDHTEAFF; v_call: TRBV5-5; j_call: TRBJ1-1; cdr3_length: 15
cdr3_aa: CASSRLAGEGNEQFF; v_call: TRBV7-9; j_call: TRBJ2-1; cdr3_length: 15
cdr3_aa: CSAATSVGHGYTF; v_call: TRBV20-1; j_call: TRBJ1-2; cdr3_length: 13
cdr3_aa: CASRLTGTGQGSNYGYTF; v_call: TRBV12-3/TRBV12-4; j_call: TRBJ1-2; cdr3_length: 18